Listed here are 2 T cell receptor beta chains from one sample, sequenced in a study of OX40 agonist ivuxolimab in advanced cancers. Assay used: immunoSEQ multiplex PCR; TCRdb lists only in-frame clones, some missing. The sample holds tens of thousands of clones, approximately 80% seen once. The sample consisted of CD4+ or CD8+ T cells sorted from blood, taken in a trial of the OX40 agonist ivuxolimab. Receptors originate from an adult with an advanced solid tumor such as melanoma, head and neck, liver or kidney cancer.

This clone occurred once. The chain links TRBV28 to TRBJ2-6, with unresolved D. V gave up 6 bases and J gave up 0 bases, with 12 bases separating them. Germline V gives CDR1 MDHEN, CDR2 SYDVKM. CDR3 size: 16 residues. The CDR3 DNA is TGTGCCAGCAGAAGTCTGCCCCCCTCTGGGGCCAACGTCCTGACTTTC. It translates to CASRSLPPSGANVLTF.

Notes on this clone: This same CDR3 is encoded by further DNA sequences in the sample. This sequence joins TRBV9 and TRBJ2-1; D not resolved. This CDR3 is built from 13 residues. V shed 0 bases and J shed 4 bases, with 5 bases lying between them. Germline V gene lookup returns CDR1 SGDLS and CDR2 YYNGEE. The CDR3 DNA follows: TGTGCCAGCAGCGTAGCGATATACAATGAGCAGTTCTTC. Translating gives CASSVAIYNEQFF.